This T cell receptor beta chain was documented in a study of cytomegalovirus exposure and HLA in healthy donors (dated 2017 in TCRdb). Describing the broader study: An earlier analysis of 587 of the donors reported about 280 Gb of sequence data and 117 million unique TCR beta sequences obtained from about 180 million T cells. An early release that covered fewer than 800 HLA-typed donors contained 250 to 350 gigabases of sequencing data and around 80 million unique TCR sequences. Of the 300 to 500 genotyped donors, approximately 80% were placed in the genetic ancestry cluster associated with self-reported Caucasian donors. The study aimed to test whether cataloging public T cell receptors could reveal signatures of past pathogen exposure. The study profiled the T cell repertoires of 666 subjects by immunosequencing and related them to cytomegalovirus serostatus. In addition to the first cohort of roughly 670 subjects, a separate validation cohort of about 120 different subjects was used. The study combined high-throughput TCR immunosequencing, statistical association of individual TCRs with disease status, and machine learning to predict cytomegalovirus infection status. A later analysis re-analyzed previously published TCR beta repertoires from about 730 donors and added high-resolution HLA genotyping to study TCR occurrence patterns. Rather than drawing on any new phenotypic data, the later analysis identified candidate immune exposures from TCR beta sequences and the way those sequences occurred across donors. An earlier analysis of 500 to 750 of the donors applied high-throughput TCR beta sequencing to assess whether each TCR beta V gene segment acted as functional or pseudogenic. Alongside the repertoire data, information on donor age, sex, ethnicity and CMV serostatus was compiled. A later genetic analysis used genome-wide SNP genotypes for about 60% of the 666 donors, treating that subset as a discovery cohort. Every repertoire in the discovery cohort had been generated on one and the same sequencing platform. Both class I and class II loci were covered by HLA typing, at four-digit resolution. Typing coverage varied by locus: roughly 620-640 donors for A, B, C, DRB1 and DQB1; roughly 520 for DQA1; more than 600 for DPA1; about 450 for DPB1. Because of strong linkage in the cohort, five DR-DQ haplotypes were treated as single units for association and clustering. Among about 390 genotyped donors of the cohort, an average of about 240,000 unique TCR beta nucleotide sequences were sequenced per donor, roughly 20% of them non-productive.

Its CDR3 holds 15 amino acids, cysteine through phenylalanine. The entry retains the CDR3 DNA only, 45 bases that are in frame from base 1. For CDR1 and CDR2, the germline V gene lists SNHLY and FYNNEI. The germline V and J ends show losses of 6 bases and 8 bases respectively, and no gene match explains 6 bases of the junction. The cohort comprised hundreds of healthy bone marrow donors. At the time of sampling, every cohort member was nominally healthy, though immune exposures that went unrecorded were likely present. The donor was CMV seronegative and belonged to the group of roughly 330 seronegative cohort members. A peripheral blood sample was collected from each donor, and TCR beta sequencing was performed on peripheral blood mononuclear cells. The Qiagen DNeasy Blood Extraction Kit was used to extract genomic DNA from the blood cell samples. General conclusions and limits of the study: Compared with equally common non-associated chains, HLA-associated TCR beta chains in a later analysis were more clonally expanded and had lower generation probabilities. A later analysis found that most CMV-associated TCR beta chains appeared HLA-restricted, with HLA associations seemingly driven largely by CMV exposure. In a later analysis, several top co-occurrence clusters were reported to appear linked to parvovirus B19, influenza, CMV and Epstein-Barr virus. A few of the identified cytomegalovirus-associated TCR beta chains were confirmed in vitro to be specific for cytomegalovirus antigens. Most TCR sequences were seen in very few donors, while some public TCRs were found in many individuals. When HLA alleles, especially DR and DQ, strongly co-occurred, attributing TCR associations to individual alleles was difficult. The classifier was reported to diagnose cytomegalovirus status with high specificity and sensitivity in both the original cohort and the validation cohort. The sequencing pipeline was judged likely to have produced a cluster of highly shared sequence variants as a technical artifact. An earlier analysis of 587 of the donors showed that most TCR beta V segments appeared in productive rearrangements either about 87% or about 30% of the time, which broadly matched IMGT annotations. HLA typing was unavailable for some donors at each locus, so association tests used only the typed subset. Because counts were too low, roughly 17 rarely observed V segments, including chromosome 9 orphons, were left out of the earlier analysis of over 550 of the donors. Compared with the roughly 700-donor mean, donors in an Asian-associated ancestry cluster had fewer N-insertions in productive TCRs, according to a later genetic analysis. The study gave a list of 150 to 200 TCR beta chains associated with cytomegalovirus. Sequencing depth was assumed to be roughly uniform across donors in the presence/absence analyses, though that assumption may not hold. V-gene and J-gene trimming of TCR beta chains was associated with a missense DCLRE1C variant in a later genetic analysis, and the association was replicated in an independent cohort. Specific HLA alleles were associated with 15,000 to 20,000 TCR beta sequences at a false discovery rate of 0.05 in a later analysis. According to the authors, the approach could potentially be generalized to other disease states and immunological phenotypes. This cohort had only TCR beta chains sequenced, and the lack of alpha or paired-chain data limited which features could be detected. A further reported finding was that TCR beta sequences accurately predicted the HLA-A and HLA-B alleles for most subjects in the first cohort. Immune exposure information for the cohort was limited to CMV serostatus. The 87-base-pair reads could not distinguish some IMGT-functional V segments, including TRBV6-2 and TRBV6-3, so those segments were excluded. According to a later analysis, TCR association rates differed among HLA loci, with DRB1 alleles showing the most associated TCRs and HLA-C alleles showing the fewest. Correlated functional status among segregating V segments might be attributable to linkage disequilibrium, but an unknown experimental factor could not be ruled out.

Libraries were constructed by the immunoSEQ multiplex PCR assay. A mixture of 60 forward primers for TCR Vbeta segments and 13 reverse primers for TCR Jbeta segments was used in the multiplex PCR. The CDR3 region of rearranged TCR beta genes was amplified from genomic DNA with a multiplex PCR assay. The amplified TCR beta libraries were sequenced on the Illumina HiSeq System as 87-base-pair reads. As for the original processing: Across the 666 repertoires, a later analysis counted approximately 83 million unique TCR beta chains, 8.5 million to 12 million of which were shared by at least two donors. To remove PCR and sequencing errors, raw reads were error-corrected and collapsed into unique sequences using a nearest-neighbor algorithm that merged closely related sequences. CDR3 sequences were aligned to IMGT reference sequences to assign V, D and J gene segments. For a sequence to be retained, at least a six-nucleotide match to both a V gene segment and a J gene segment was required. A rearrangement counted as productive if the CDR3 had no stop codons and remained in frame with V and J, and every other rearrangement counted as non-productive. Following IMGT convention, CDR3 was defined as the stretch from the second conserved V-encoded cysteine to the conserved J-encoded phenylalanine. The earlier analysis of approximately 590 of the donors excluded any sequence lacking an unambiguous match to a single V gene segment. An earlier analysis of over 450 of the donors classified V segments as functional when productive rearrangements were above 56.7% and as segregating when the standard deviation between donors was above 5%. A statistical classification framework was built to diagnose cytomegalovirus status from the catalog of TCR beta chain sequences. In a later analysis, TCR nucleotide sequences were compared against IMGT/GENE-DB human TR gene sequences so that V and J genes could be assigned. Using the TCRdist pipeline, a later analysis assigned CDR3 sequences along with most-parsimonious VDJ recombination scenarios. In a later analysis, each TCR beta chain was defined by its CDR3 amino acid sequence together with its V-gene family, and reads without a unique V-gene family were excluded. To address suspected cross-contamination and a sequencing artifact, a later analysis removed several hundred highly shared, low-generation-probability nucleotide sequences. For each public chain, a later analysis derived a clonal expansion index from normalized ranks of inferred template counts within each repertoire. Generation probabilities in a later analysis came from a VDJ recombination model fitted to out-of-frame rearrangements, and those results were checked against IGoR. In a later analysis, TCR-TCR, TCR-HLA and TCR-CMV co-occurrence was scored with hypergeometric tests, and a repertoire-size bias correction was applied to TCR pairs. A later analysis estimated false discovery rates by permuting HLA or CMV assignments 20 times. In a later analysis, co-occurring TCRs were grouped with DBSCAN, and TCRdist sequence similarity was added when clustering was performed within HLA-allele-positive subsets. For co-occurrence clustering, repertoires with fewer than 30,000 or more than 120,000 public chains were excluded, along with about five repertoires with anomalous nucleotide sharing. Held by TCRdb, this immuneACCESS table contains in-frame sequences only and omits some clones. Under half of the omission traces to an unresolved V gene where checked; the cause of the rest is unknown. Clone size and the V and J calls come from that table; the DNA yielded D and trimming. The sample includes 150,000 or so clones, with around 78% observed a single time. Of the sample, under 2% falls within the top ten clones.

On this clone: Its antigen target is currently unknown. Base qualities are missing; no much larger clone stands one base away.

The sample taken for sequencing was PBMCs. This receptor was taken from a woman younger than 30 in good health and CMV-seronegative. The chain links TRBV2 with TRBJ2-1; TRBD2 lines up with 14 middle nucleotides. The DNA reads as follows: TGTGCCAGCAGCAGGGGACTAGCGGGGGTCTATGAGCAGTTCTTC. This translates into CASSRGLAGVYEQFF.